The 14 T cell receptor beta chains in this list originate from one sample, sequenced in a study of identical twins. MiXCR was run by TCRdb on the 5' RACE reads, yielding one entry per CDR3 protein. The sample has hundreds of thousands of distinct CDR3 sequences, around 6.1% seen once. The sample taken for sequencing was naive T cells sorted from blood. The receptor set was obtained from a man between 18 and 35 years old in good health.

Only a few counts were recorded for this clonotype. The chain employs TRBV20-1 and TRBJ1-5, with D perhaps matching TRBD1 (6 bases). CDR3 length: 15 residues. Germline V gene sequence: CDR1 DFQATT, CDR2 SNEGSKA (reference sequence). V dropped 3 bases and J dropped 9 bases, with 21 bases sitting between them. The CDR3 DNA is TGCAGTGCTAGTGAGCCCCCGACAGGAGTAAGGCCCCAGCATTTT. This translates into CSASEPPTGVRPQHF.

The sample holds a few counts of this clonotype. The chain couples TRBV6-2 or TRBV6-3 to TRBJ2-3; 11 bases agree with TRBD2. The J segment lost 2 bases and the V segment lost 7 bases, leaving 5 bases of the junction unmatched. Germline CDR1 and CDR2: MNHEY and SVGEGT. The CDR3 runs to 15 residues. Here the CDR3 reads CASTLLAGDTDTQYF. The CDR3 DNA reads TGTGCCAGCACTCTACTAGCGGGGGACACAGATACGCAGTATTTT.

This clonotype has only a few counts. The chain is built from TRBV6-2 or TRBV6-3 and TRBJ1-6; D might be TRBD1 (5 bases). The germline V gene has CDR1 MNHEY and CDR2 SVGEGT. The CDR3 extends over 15 amino acids. V dropped 5 bases and J dropped 5 bases, with 13 bases sitting between them. CDR3 protein: CASSPGTTDNSPLHF. DNA of the CDR3: TGTGCCAGCAGTCCCGGGACCACAGATAATTCACCCCTCCACTTT.

This clonotype was counted at least ten times. The gene calls are TRBV30 and TRBJ2-5, with D possibly being TRBD1 (5 bases). CDR1 is GTSNPN and CDR2 is SVGIG in the germline V gene (reference sequence). The CDR3 contains 11 residues. Trimming removed 4 bases from V and 5 bases from J, with 8 bases in between. The CDR3 reads CAWKPGETQYF. The CDR3 DNA is TGTGCCTGGAAACCAGGGGAGACCCAGTACTTC.

This clonotype was counted a few times. The rearrangement links TRBV30 to TRBJ2-2; D is unresolved. The CDR3 is 13 amino acids. In germline, CDR1 is GTSNPN, CDR2 SVGIG (reference sequence). Deletions cut 3 bases from V and 5 bases from J, with 10 bases between. The CDR3 here is CAWSAYITGELFF. For the CDR3, the DNA is TGTGCCTGGAGCGCCTACATTACCGGGGAGCTGTTTTTT.

This chain joins TRBV4-3 and TRBJ2-2; 7 bases are shared with TRBD2. Per germline, CDR1 LGHNA and CDR2 YSLEER. V dropped 0 bases and J dropped 6; count of bases not matched to a gene: 1. The CDR3 has 14 amino acids. CDR3: CASSQEAGPGELFF. For the CDR3, the DNA is TGCGCCAGCAGCCAAGAAGCGGGACCCGGGGAGCTGTTTTTT.

In this sample, this clonotype turned up many times. The genes are TRBV28 and TRBJ2-7, with D perhaps assigned TRBD1 or TRBD2 (6 bases each). With 8 bases removed from V and 5 bases from J, the gap between germline ends came to 16 bases. The CDR3 is made up of 13 amino acids. The germline V gene has CDR1 MDHEN and CDR2 SYDVKM. CDR3 sequence: CASGPGAGNEQYF. Here the CDR3 DNA reads TGTGCCAGCGGTCCGGGGGCGGGGAACGAGCAGTACTTC.

This clonotype occurred many times. The chain links TRBV2 to TRBJ1-5, with unresolved D. V lost 0 bases, J lost 5 bases, and 11 bases lay in between. The CDR3 is made up of 15 amino acids. Germline-derived CDR1 and CDR2 are SNHLY and FYNNEI. The CDR3 region is CASSEASAAYQPQHF. CDR3 nucleotides: TGTGCCAGCAGTGAAGCGTCTGCCGCTTATCAGCCCCAGCATTTT.

The table lists this clonotype with a few counts. V usage is TRBV19 and J usage is TRBJ1-5; TRBD1 might be the D (5 bases). The ends were cut back, 7 bases at V and 5 bases at J, with 18 bases in the middle. The CDR3 extends over 15 amino acids. CDR1 LNHDA and CDR2 SQIVND come from the germline V gene (reference sequence). CDR3 DNA sequence: TGTGCCAGTACCCTTGGGATAGGGGAATATCAGCCCCAGCATTTT. Translation: CASTLGIGEYQPQHF.

This clonotype was seen a few times. The chain is built from TRBV7-9 and TRBJ2-3; 8 bases are a match to TRBD2. Per germline, CDR1 SEHNR and CDR2 FQNEAQ (reference sequence). The CDR3 consists of 16 residues. The trim removed 5 bases at V and 4 bases at J, leaving 11 bases unmatched. CDR3 DNA: TGTGCCAGCAGCCGCCTAGCGGGCCTAACTTCAGATACGCAGTATTTT. Encoded protein: CASSRLAGLTSDTQYF.

This clonotype was found many times. The rearrangement joins TRBV7-9 to TRBJ2-7; 9 bases line up with TRBD1. J gave up 2 bases and V 5 bases, and 10 bases lay outside the gene matches. Germline values: CDR1 SEHNR, CDR2 FQNEAQ (reference sequence). CDR3 length: 16 residues. This CDR3 is CASSNNRDRDPYEQYF. The CDR3 nucleotides are TGTGCCAGCAGCAACAACCGGGACAGGGATCCCTACGAGCAGTACTTC.

Concerning this clonotype itself: Given the absence of the conserved phenylalanine or tryptophan at the CDR3 end, a read error is likely. The genes are TRBV29-1 and TRBJ2-5; D may correspond to TRBD1 or TRBD2 (5 bases each). The V gene lost 4 bases and the J gene lost 2 bases, with 11 bases spanning the gap. The germline gives CDR1 SQVTM, CDR2 ANQGSEA. The CDR3 sequence is 13 residues long. In DNA, the CDR3 is TGCAGCGTTGGAGGGGTATTACAAGAGACCCAGTACTCC. This gives the protein CSVGGVLQETQYS.

This clonotype came up many times. The chain couples TRBV7-2 to TRBJ1-3; D is unresolved. CDR1 SGHTA and CDR2 FQGNSA come from the germline V gene. This CDR3 contains 16 residues. The V gene lost 1 base and the J gene lost 7 bases, with 17 bases spanning the gap. CDR3 residues: CASSLDWAAGMNTIYF. DNA for the CDR3: TGTGCCAGCAGCTTAGATTGGGCAGCCGGGATGAACACCATATATTTT.

The chain employs TRBV11-2 and TRBJ2-5, with D tentatively TRBD1 (6 bases). The V end lost 4 bases, the J end lost 0 bases, and 15 bases lay between the germline ends. The CDR3 loop spans 16 amino acids. CDR1 and CDR2 from the germline V gene are SGHAT and FQNNGV. The CDR3 protein is CASSSAGTPYQETQYF. The CDR3 nucleotides read TGTGCCAGCAGCTCAGCAGGGACACCTTACCAAGAGACCCAGTACTTC.